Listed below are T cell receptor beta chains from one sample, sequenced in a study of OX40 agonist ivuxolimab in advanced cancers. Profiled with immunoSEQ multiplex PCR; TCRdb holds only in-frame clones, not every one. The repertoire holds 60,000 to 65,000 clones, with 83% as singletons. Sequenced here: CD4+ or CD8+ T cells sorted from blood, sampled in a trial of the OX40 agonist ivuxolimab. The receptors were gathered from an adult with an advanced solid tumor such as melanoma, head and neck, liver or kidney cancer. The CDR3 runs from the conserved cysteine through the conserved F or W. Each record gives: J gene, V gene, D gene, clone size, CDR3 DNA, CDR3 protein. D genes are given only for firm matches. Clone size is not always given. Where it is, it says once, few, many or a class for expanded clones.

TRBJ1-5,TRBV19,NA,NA,TGTGCCAGTAGACTTGTCTATAGCAATCAGCCCCAGCATTTT,CASRLVYSNQPQHF
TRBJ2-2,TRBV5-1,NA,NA,TGCGCCAGCAGCTTGAAGAGTAGCGGGAACACCGGGGAGCTGTTTTTT,CASSLKSSGNTGELFF
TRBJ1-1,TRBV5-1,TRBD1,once,TGCGCCAGCAGCTTTTCTACAGGGGGCGCGGGGCGGTGGGGCACTGAAGCTTTCTTT,CASSFSTGGAGRWGTEAFF
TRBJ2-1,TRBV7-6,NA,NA,TGTGCCAGCAGCTTATGGCCCGCACGGGAGCAGTTCTTC,CASSLWPAREQFF
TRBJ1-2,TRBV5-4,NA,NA,TGTGCCAGCAGCTTGGAAGGACGGACTAACTATGGCTACACCTTC,CASSLEGRTNYGYTF
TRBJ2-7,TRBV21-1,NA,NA,TGTGCCAGCAGCCCCCGCCGGTCCTACGAGCAGTACTTC,CASSPRRSYEQYF
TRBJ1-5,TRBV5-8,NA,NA,TGTGCCAGCAGCCCACAGGGTCTTAATCAGCCCCAGCATTTT,CASSPQGLNQPQHF
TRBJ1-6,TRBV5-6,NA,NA,TGTGCCAGCAGCTTGGCCCTCAGCTCCTATAATTCACCCCTCCACTTT,CASSLALSSYNSPLHF
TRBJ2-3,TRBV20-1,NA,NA,TGCAGTGCTTCTTTCACAGATACGCAGTATTTT,CSASFTDTQYF
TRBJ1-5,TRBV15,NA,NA,TGTGCCACCAGCAGAGATTCCTCCTCGACCCAGCATTTT,CATSRDSSSTQHF
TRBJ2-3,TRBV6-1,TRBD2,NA,TGTGCCAGCAGTGCTACCGCGGGAGGATTCACAGATACGCAGTATTTT,CASSATAGGFTDTQYF
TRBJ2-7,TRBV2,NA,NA,TGTGCCAGCACTGACTACGACTCAGGGGGGGAGCAGTACTTC,CASTDYDSGGEQYF
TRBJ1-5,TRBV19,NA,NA,TGTGCCAGTAGTGGGCCGGGACACCTGATCTATAGCAATCAGCCCCAGCATTTT,CASSGPGHLIYSNQPQHF
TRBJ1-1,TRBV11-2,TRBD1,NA,TGTGCCAGCAGTCAAAGGACAGGACACACTGAAGCTTTCTTT,CASSQRTGHTEAFF
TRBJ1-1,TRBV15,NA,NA,TGTGCCACCAGCAGACTTGCCGGGACATTGAACACTGAAGCTTTCTTT,CATSRLAGTLNTEAFF
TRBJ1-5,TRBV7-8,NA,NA,TGTGCCAGCAGCCGGGGGTCTGTTGATCAGCCCCAGCATTTT,CASSRGSVDQPQHF
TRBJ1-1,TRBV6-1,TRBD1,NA,TGTGCCAGCAGTGATAACAGGGGCACTGAAGCTTTCTTT,CASSDNRGTEAFF
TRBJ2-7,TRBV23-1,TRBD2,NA,TGCGCCAGCAGTCAATCTAGGCTGCTAGCGGCCCTCTACGAGCAGTACTTC,CASSQSRLLAALYEQYF
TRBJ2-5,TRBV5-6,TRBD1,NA,TGTGCCAGCATACGACAGGGGAGACAAGAGACCCAGTACTTC,CASIRQGRQETQYF
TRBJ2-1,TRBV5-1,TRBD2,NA,TGCGCCAGCAGCTTGCTTAGCGGGGCATACAATGAGCAGTTCTTC,CASSLLSGAYNEQFF
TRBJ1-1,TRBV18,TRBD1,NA,TGTGCCAGCTCAAATCTGGACAGGGGGGTCGAAGCTTTCTTT,CASSNLDRGVEAFF
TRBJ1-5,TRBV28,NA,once,TGTGCCAGCACCTTTGGAGGGTTCAATCAGCCCCAGCATTTT,CASTFGGFNQPQHF
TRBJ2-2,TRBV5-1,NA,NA,TGCGCCAGCAGCCCCAGGACGGCGAACACCGGGGAGCTGCTTTTT,CASSPRTANTGELLF
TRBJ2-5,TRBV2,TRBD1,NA,TGTGCCAGCGGTCAGACAGGGAAAGAGACCCAGTACTTC,CASGQTGKETQYF
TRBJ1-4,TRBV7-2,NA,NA,TGTGCCAGCAGCTTTGAAGCAACTAATGAAAAACTGTTTTTT,CASSFEATNEKLFF
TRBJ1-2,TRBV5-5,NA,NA,TGTGCCAGCAGCTTGCAGCCCGTCACGACGTTTATCTCCGGCCTTGGCTACACCTTC,CASSLQPVTTFISGLGYTF
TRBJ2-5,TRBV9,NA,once,TGTGCCAGCAGCGCCGTGGGCCGAGTTGGCGATGAGACCCAGTACTTC,CASSAVGRVGDETQYF
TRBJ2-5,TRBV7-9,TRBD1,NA,TGTGCCAGCAGCTTAGTAGGGGGACAGTCAGGAGAGACCCAGTACTTC,CASSLVGGQSGETQYF
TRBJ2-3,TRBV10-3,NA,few,TGTGCCATCAGTGAGGACACAGCTAGCACAGATACGCAGTATTTT,CAISEDTASTDTQYF
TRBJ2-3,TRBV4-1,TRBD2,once,TGCGCCAGCAGCCGCCCGGGACTAGCGGGAGGGGATACGCAGTATTTT,CASSRPGLAGGDTQYF
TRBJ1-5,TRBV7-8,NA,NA,TGTGCCAGCAGCTCTGAGACGGTTAGCAATCAGCCCCAGCATTTT,CASSSETVSNQPQHF
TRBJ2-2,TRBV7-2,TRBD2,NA,TGTGCCAGCAGCTTAGCGGGAGGGGACACCGGGGAGCTGTTTTTT,CASSLAGGDTGELFF
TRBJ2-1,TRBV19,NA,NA,TGTGCCAGTAGTATAGTCACCGAGCAGTTCTTC,CASSIVTEQFF
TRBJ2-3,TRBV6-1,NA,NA,TGTGCCAGCAGTGAATCTGTGGTTCGCGGGAGGGCGAAGACAGGGGGAGATACGCAGTATTTT,CASSESVVRGRAKTGGDTQYF
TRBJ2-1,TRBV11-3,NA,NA,TGTGCCAGCAGCTTGGGCCATGAGCAGTTCTTC,CASSLGHEQFF
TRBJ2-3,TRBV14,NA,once,TGTGCCAGCAGCCAAGGTCGGGACTCCACAGATACGCAGTATTTT,CASSQGRDSTDTQYF
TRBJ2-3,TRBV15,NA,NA,TGTGCCACCAGCCTCCCCTGGGGACGGACCGATTGGTCGCAGTATTTT,CATSLPWGRTDWSQYF
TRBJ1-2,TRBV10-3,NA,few,TGTGCCATCAGTGACATCGGGTCTGGCTACACCTTC,CAISDIGSGYTF
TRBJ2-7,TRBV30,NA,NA,TGTGCCTGGAGTGTTGGCGGGATCGAGCAGTACTTC,CAWSVGGIEQYF
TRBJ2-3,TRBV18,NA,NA,TGTGCCAGCTCACCAGCCGATACGCAGTATTTT,CASSPADTQYF
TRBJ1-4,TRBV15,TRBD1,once,TGTGCCACCAGCAGAATCGGGACAGGGGACGAAAAACTGTTTTTT,CATSRIGTGDEKLFF
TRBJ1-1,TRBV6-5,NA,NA,TGTGCCAGCAACCAAAGGAGTCGAACTGAAGCTTTCTTT,CASNQRSRTEAFF
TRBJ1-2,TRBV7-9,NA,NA,TGTGCCAGCAGCCCCAAGGGGGGACACTATGGCTACACCTTC,CASSPKGGHYGYTF
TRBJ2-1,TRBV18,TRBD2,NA,TGTGCCAGCTCACCTCAGACTAGCGGGGGGTACTACAATGAGCAGTTCTTC,CASSPQTSGGYYNEQFF
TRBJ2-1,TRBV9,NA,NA,TGTGCCAGCAGCGTAGACCCATTGTTATCTCGACAATTCAACAATGAGCAGTTCTTC,CASSVDPLLSRQFNNEQFF
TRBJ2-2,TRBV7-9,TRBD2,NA,TGTGCCAGCAGCTTATCGCGGGGGACCGGGGAGCTGTTTTTT,CASSLSRGTGELFF
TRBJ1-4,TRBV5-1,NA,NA,TGCGCCAGCAGCTTGGAGTCACCCGAAAAACTGTTTTTT,CASSLESPEKLFF
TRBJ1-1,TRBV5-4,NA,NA,TGTGCCAGCAGCCCCCATGGGGTGAACACTGAAGCTTTCTTT,CASSPHGVNTEAFF
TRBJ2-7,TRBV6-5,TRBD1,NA,TGTGCCAGCAGTCACTGGACCGGGACAGGGGTTTACGAGCAGTACTTC,CASSHWTGTGVYEQYF
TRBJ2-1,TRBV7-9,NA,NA,TGTGCCAGCCAAGACGCGGACTGGTACAATGAGCAGTTCTTC,CASQDADWYNEQFF
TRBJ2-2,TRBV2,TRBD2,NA,TGTGCCAGCTCACTAGCGGGGCCTTACACCGGGGAGCTGTTTTTT,CASSLAGPYTGELFF
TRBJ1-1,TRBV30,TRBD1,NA,TGTGCCTGGAGGGGACAGGGTAACACTGAAGCTTTCTTT,CAWRGQGNTEAFF
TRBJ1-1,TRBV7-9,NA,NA,TGTGCCAGCAGCTTAAGTACAGGGAGGGGGTACACTGAAGCTTTCTTT,CASSLSTGRGYTEAFF
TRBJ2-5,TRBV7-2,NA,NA,TGTGCCAGCAGCTTGTCTCGACCCCCCCAAGAGACCCAGTACTTC,CASSLSRPPQETQYF
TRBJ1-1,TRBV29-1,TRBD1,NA,TGCAGCGTGGGACAGTTCGTCTCGATGAACACTGAAGCTTTCTTT,CSVGQFVSMNTEAFF